The rows below give T cell receptor beta chains drawn from one sample of a study of identical twins. TCRdb reprocessed the 5' RACE reads via MiXCR and lists one record per CDR3 protein. The sample carries 450,000 to 600,000 distinct CDR3 sequences, under 25% recorded once. The sample also formed part of further work on yellow fever vaccine responses in identical twins.

The sequenced material came from CD4+ T cells sorted from blood. Receptors were obtained from a woman younger than 30 in good health. CDR3s include the opening cysteine and the closing phenylalanine or tryptophan.

V	J	CDR3
TRBV9	TRBJ2-3	CASGGGSTDTQYF
TRBV5-1	TRBJ2-3	CASSPGLGFTDTQYF
TRBV6-5	TRBJ2-7	CASSYGVAGQHYEQYF
TRBV29-1	TRBJ1-1	CSGQKVEGDTEAFF
TRBV5-1	TRBJ2-1	CASSLIPGRDNEQFF
TRBV24-1	TRBJ2-1	CATSDSSSGRLGEQFF
TRBV24-1	TRBJ2-3	CATSDNGADGMGTQYF
TRBV5-1	TRBJ1-1	CASSLEGFTEAFF
TRBV10-3	TRBJ2-1	CAISESRLTGGGNEQFF
TRBV5-1	TRBJ2-7	CASRSPGGRYEQYF
TRBV12-3/TRBV12-4	TRBJ2-1	CASSARAGYNEQFF
TRBV20-1	TRBJ2-3	CSRPGLAGGTDTQYF
TRBV10-3	TRBJ1-1	CAIRGDTEAFF
TRBV24-1	TRBJ2-3	CATSDRGYGTDTQYF
TRBV3-1	TRBJ2-5	CASSQEGLAVETQYF
TRBV20-1	TRBJ2-3	CSAGTSGASTDTQYF
TRBV29-1	TRBJ1-1	CSGGHTNTEAFF
TRBV10-3	TRBJ2-1	CAISGQGLAGGNEQFF
TRBV12-3/TRBV12-4	TRBJ2-3	CASSLARLAGLDTQYF
TRBV18	TRBJ1-2	CASSRLLDRSGTYGYTF
TRBV18	TRBJ2-7	CASSPRQGDLYYEQYF
TRBV20-1	TRBJ1-1	CSATGQRTEAFF
TRBV29-1	TRBJ2-7	CSVGGTGTGGEQYF
TRBV27	TRBJ2-3	CASSLDRLRADTQYF
TRBV10-3	TRBJ2-7	CAISDRTSGRDEQYF
TRBV7-8	TRBJ2-1	CASSSAPGSYNEQFF
TRBV12-3/TRBV12-4	TRBJ1-1	CASNRRETSWNTEAFF
TRBV12-3/TRBV12-4	TRBJ2-2	CASSRGANTGELFF
TRBV4-1	TRBJ2-5	CASSLTPGETQYF
TRBV5-1	TRBJ2-1	CASSQDSFNEQFF
TRBV4-1	TRBJ2-5	CASSQSAQETQYF
TRBV7-8	TRBJ1-2	CASSLARSVNYGYTF
TRBV5-1	TRBJ1-3	CASSLPEQGNTIYF
TRBV7-9	TRBJ1-1	CASSPMGAFGGRTEAFF
TRBV29-1	TRBJ2-2	CSVVGVGLRSNTGELFF
TRBV20-1	TRBJ2-7	CSARLAGGKGYF
TRBV5-1	TRBJ2-3	CASSVGHTDTQYF
TRBV15	TRBJ2-4	CATSSWQANIQYF
TRBV28	TRBJ2-1	CASSLLAGLYNEQFF
TRBV27	TRBJ2-7	CASSSTFGGHEQYF
TRBV11-2	TRBJ2-1	CASSLLRGKSYNEQFF
TRBV7-8	TRBJ1-6	CASSPRAAINSPLHF
TRBV5-1	TRBJ2-3	CASSQLHDGLQYF
TRBV7-8	TRBJ1-1	CASSFSPGTGNTEAFF
TRBV18	TRBJ2-1	CASSPPPSGPLWNEQFF
TRBV29-1	TRBJ2-5	CSLRTGGEETQYF
TRBV5-1	TRBJ1-1	CASSPSRDTNTEAFF
TRBV20-1	TRBJ1-6	CSARPPGGNSPLHF
TRBV28	TRBJ1-2	CASSPQQNYGYTF
TRBV6-1	TRBJ1-6	CASSEAVVLGDSPLHF
TRBV5-1	TRBJ2-5	CASSNRGQETQYF
TRBV12-3/TRBV12-4	TRBJ2-3	CASSQSGGTSTDTQYF